The sequence of this T cell receptor (beta chain) was determined in a study of CD8+CD57+ T cells in acquired aplastic anemia. The CDR3 runs 17 residues. V was clipped by 2 bases and J by 5 bases, with 20 bases between them. From germline, CDR1 is KGHDR and CDR2 SFDVKD. The template used for profiling TCR beta VDJ and CDR3 was genomic DNA. TCRdb ran MiXCR on the reads and lists one entry per CDR3 protein. The table has 200,000 or so distinct CDR3 sequences, less than 65% seen once. The rearrangement joins TRBV24-1 to TRBJ2-5, with no clear D. This TCR was sampled from a human donor with severe aplastic anemia or a healthy control (not recorded which). The sequenced material came from sorted CD4+, CD8+, or CD8+CD57+ T cells (not recorded which) from PBMCs. The CDR3 spells CATSDSLGSKNVETQYF. For the CDR3, the DNA is TGTGCCACCAGTGATTCTTTGGGCAGTAAGAATGTGGAGACCCAGTACTTC.